This TCR beta chain was found in a study of blood T cell repertoires in COVID-19. Across the study: The study drew acute and convalescent COVID-19 samples from the United States, Italy and Spain. In each case, the material was cDNA or gDNA derived from T cells, B-cell-depleted T cells, or PBMCs.

In the study's own analysis: Reference gene primer amplification gave estimated nucleated cell counts. Generated by immunoSEQ multiplex PCR, the TCRdb table keeps only in-frame clones and is missing some. V and J calls and clone size are given by that table; D and trimming were obtained from the DNA. The sample carries about 200,000 clones, 88% recorded once. The CDR3 has 15 residues. Per germline, CDR1 LGHDT and CDR2 YNNKEL (reference sequence). The V segment lost 6 bases and the J segment 0 bases; nucleotides outside the gene matches: 5. This chain links TRBV3-1 (or the pseudogene TRBV3-2) with TRBJ2-3; 8 nucleotides align to TRBD2. Sequencing was done on a sample of peripheral blood. The receptor's source is a man aged 18-30 years with active or convalescent COVID-19. CDR3 residues: CASSPIAGSTDTQYF. As DNA, the CDR3 is TGTGCCAGCAGTCCCATAGCGGGGAGCACAGATACGCAGTATTTT.